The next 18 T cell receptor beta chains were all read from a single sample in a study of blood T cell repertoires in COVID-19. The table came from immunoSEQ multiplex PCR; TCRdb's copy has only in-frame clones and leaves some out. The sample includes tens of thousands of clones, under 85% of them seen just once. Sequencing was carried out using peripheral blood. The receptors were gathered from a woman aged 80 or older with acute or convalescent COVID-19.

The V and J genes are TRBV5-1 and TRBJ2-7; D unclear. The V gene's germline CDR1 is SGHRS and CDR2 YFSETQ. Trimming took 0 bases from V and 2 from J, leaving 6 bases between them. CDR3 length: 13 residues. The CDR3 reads CASSLGEAYEQYF. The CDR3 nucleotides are TGCGCCAGCAGCTTGGGTGAGGCCTACGAGCAGTACTTC.

This CDR3 reads CASSLYRGRVGEQYF. The DNA of the CDR3 is TGTGCCAGCAGTTTGTATCGCGGGAGGGTCGGCGAGCAGTACTTC. The rearrangement joins TRBV28 to TRBJ2-7; TRBD2 matches 9 bases. The CDR3 extends over 15 amino acids. Unmatched junction bases numbered 9, after V lost 3 bases and J lost 6 bases. Germline V gene lookup returns CDR1 MDHEN and CDR2 SYDVKM.

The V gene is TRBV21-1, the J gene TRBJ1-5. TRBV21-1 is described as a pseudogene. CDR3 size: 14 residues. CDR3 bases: TGTGCCAGCAGCAAAGGTAGAGGCAATCAGCCCCAGCATTTT. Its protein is CASSKGRGNQPQHF.

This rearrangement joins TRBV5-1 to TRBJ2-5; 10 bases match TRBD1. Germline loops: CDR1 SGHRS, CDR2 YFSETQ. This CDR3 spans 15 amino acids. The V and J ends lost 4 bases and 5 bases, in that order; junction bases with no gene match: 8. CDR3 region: CASSRGTGASETQYF. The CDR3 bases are TGCGCCAGCAGCAGAGGGACAGGGGCTAGCGAGACCCAGTACTTC.

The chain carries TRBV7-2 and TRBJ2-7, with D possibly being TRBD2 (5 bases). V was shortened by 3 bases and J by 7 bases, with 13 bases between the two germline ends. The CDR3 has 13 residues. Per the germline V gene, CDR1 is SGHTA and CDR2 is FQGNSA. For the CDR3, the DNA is TGTGCCAGCAGCTTTATGGGCTCGGGGGAGCAGTACTTC. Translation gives CASSFMGSGEQYF.

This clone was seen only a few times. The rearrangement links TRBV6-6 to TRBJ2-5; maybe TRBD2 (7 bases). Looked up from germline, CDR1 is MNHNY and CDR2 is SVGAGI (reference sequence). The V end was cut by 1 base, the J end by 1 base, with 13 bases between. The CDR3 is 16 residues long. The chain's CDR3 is CASSYWLGGRQETQYF. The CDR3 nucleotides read TGTGCCAGCAGTTACTGGTTGGGGGGGCGCCAAGAGACCCAGTACTTC.

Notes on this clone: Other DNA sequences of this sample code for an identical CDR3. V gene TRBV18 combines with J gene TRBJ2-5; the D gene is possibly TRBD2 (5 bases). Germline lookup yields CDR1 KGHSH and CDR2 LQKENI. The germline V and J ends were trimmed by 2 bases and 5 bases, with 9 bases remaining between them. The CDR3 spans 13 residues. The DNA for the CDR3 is TGTGCCAGCTCACCAAGAGGGCGGGAGACCCAGTACTTC. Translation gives CASSPRGRETQYF.

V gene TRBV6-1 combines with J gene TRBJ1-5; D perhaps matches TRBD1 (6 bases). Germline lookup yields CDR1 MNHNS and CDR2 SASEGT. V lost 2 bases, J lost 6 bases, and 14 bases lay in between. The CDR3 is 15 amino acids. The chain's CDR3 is CASSEMEGGFQPQHF. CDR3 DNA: TGTGCCAGCAGTGAAATGGAGGGGGGGTTTCAGCCCCAGCATTTT.

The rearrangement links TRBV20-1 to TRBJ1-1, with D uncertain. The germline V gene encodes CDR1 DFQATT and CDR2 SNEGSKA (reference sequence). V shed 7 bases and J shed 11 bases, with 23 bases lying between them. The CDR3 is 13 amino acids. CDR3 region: CSVSRHSNGGAFF. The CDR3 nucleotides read TGCAGTGTTAGTCGGCACTCGAACGGAGGTGCTTTCTTT.

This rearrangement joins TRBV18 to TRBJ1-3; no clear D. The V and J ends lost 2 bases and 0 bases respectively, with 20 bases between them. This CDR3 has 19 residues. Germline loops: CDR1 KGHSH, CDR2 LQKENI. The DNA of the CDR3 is TGTGCCAGCTCACCAAAGTCCCCTATAGCTCCCCTCTCTGGAAACACCATATATTTT. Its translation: CASSPKSPIAPLSGNTIYF.

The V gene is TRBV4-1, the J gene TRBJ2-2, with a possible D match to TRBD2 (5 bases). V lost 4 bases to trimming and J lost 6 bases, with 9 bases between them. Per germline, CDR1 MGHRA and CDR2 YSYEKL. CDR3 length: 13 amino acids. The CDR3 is CASSLKGAGELFF. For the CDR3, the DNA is TGCGCCAGCAGCCTGAAGGGAGCCGGGGAGCTGTTTTTT.

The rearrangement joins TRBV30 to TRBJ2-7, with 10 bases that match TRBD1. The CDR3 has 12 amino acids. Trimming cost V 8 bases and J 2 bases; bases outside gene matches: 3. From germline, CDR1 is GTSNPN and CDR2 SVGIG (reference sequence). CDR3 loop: CAGDRGTYEQYF. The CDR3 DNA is TGTGCCGGGGACAGGGGAACCTACGAGCAGTACTTC.

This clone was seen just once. This CDR3 reads CASSFHGLGETQYF. The CDR3 bases are TGTGCCAGCAGCTTCCATGGACTCGGGGAGACCCAGTACTTC. This chain links TRBV7-3 with TRBJ2-5; tentative D call: TRBD2 (5 bases). V lost 3 bases, J lost 5 bases, and 13 bases lay in between. Per germline, CDR1 SGHTA and CDR2 FQGTGA. CDR3 length: 14 amino acids.

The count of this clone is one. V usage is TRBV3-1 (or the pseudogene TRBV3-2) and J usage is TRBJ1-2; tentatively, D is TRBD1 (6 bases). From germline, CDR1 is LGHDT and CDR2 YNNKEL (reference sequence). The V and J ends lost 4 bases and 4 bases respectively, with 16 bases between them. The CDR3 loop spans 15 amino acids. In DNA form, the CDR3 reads TGTGCCAGCAGCCCGGCAGACAGGCTACTCTATGGCTACACCTTC. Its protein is CASSPADRLLYGYTF.

In DNA form, the CDR3 reads TGTGCCAGCAGCTCGCGGGACGCCCGCTCCTACAATGAGCAGTTCTTC. Amino acid sequence: CASSSRDARSYNEQFF. The V and J genes are TRBV7-2 and TRBJ2-1, with a weak D call TRBD2 (6 bases). CDR3 length: 16 residues. Germline V gene lookup returns CDR1 SGHTA and CDR2 FQGNSA. V shed 4 bases and J shed 0 bases, with 13 bases lying between them.

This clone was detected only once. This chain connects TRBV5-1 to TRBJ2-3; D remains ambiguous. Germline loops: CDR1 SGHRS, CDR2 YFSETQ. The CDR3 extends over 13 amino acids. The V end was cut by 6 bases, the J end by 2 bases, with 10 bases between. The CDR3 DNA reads TGCGCCAGCATAAGCGACTCCACAGATACGCAGTATTTT. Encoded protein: CASISDSTDTQYF.

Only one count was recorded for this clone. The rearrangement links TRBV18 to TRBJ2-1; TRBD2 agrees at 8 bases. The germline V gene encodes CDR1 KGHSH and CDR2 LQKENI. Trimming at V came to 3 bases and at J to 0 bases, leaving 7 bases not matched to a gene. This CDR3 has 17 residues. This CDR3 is CASSPRSGSDSYNEQFF. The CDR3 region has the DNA TGTGCCAGCTCACCCCGAAGCGGGAGTGACTCCTACAATGAGCAGTTCTTC. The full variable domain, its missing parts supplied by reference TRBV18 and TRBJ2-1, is NAGVMQNPRHLVRRRGQEARLRCSPMKGHSHVYWYRQLPEEGLKFMVYLQKENIIDESGMPKERFSAEFPKEGPSILRIQQVVRGDSAAYFCASSPRSGSDSYNEQFFGPGTRLTVL.

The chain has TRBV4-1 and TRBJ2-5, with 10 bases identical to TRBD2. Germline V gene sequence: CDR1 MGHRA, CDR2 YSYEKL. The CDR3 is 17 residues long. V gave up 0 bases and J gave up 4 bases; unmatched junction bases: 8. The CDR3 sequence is CASSQEPSGRGGETQYF. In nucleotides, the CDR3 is TGCGCCAGCAGCCAAGAGCCTAGCGGGAGAGGTGGAGAGACCCAGTACTTC.